This T cell receptor beta chain was captured in a study of beta chain features in type 1 diabetes (dated by TCRdb to between 2018 and 2020). About the investigation overall: Mean age, gender distribution, total cell number and subset yield did not differ between patients and healthy donors. In the study, TCRB repertoires of sorted circulating CD4+ T cell subsets from recently diagnosed type 1 diabetes patients were compared with those of matched healthy donors. Regulatory and stem cell-like memory subsets were obtained from only 8 patients and roughly 8 healthy donors, while naive and central memory subsets were obtained from all 28 donors. A total of approximately 99,000,000 sorted cells were examined across all samples, and RNA yield correlated strongly with the number of cells per subset.

From each donor, a single peripheral blood sample of approximately 0.11 L on average was drawn into heparinised tubes. A BD FACSAria II and a panel including CD45RO, CCR7, CD25, CD127, CD95 and CD27 were used to sort naive, central memory, regulatory and stem cell-like memory CD4+ T cells. All sorted populations exceeded 95% purity. PBMCs were isolated right away by Lymphoprep density gradient centrifugation and were stained directly, without culture. So that batch effects would be minimized, each experiment stained and sorted samples in pairs, pairing one healthy donor with one patient. Sequences SGHDN (CDR1) and FVKESK (CDR2) are obtained from the germline V gene. A distance of 16 bases separates the germline ends of V and J, which lose 4 bases and 2 bases respectively. Inclusive of the bounding cysteine and phenylalanine, the CDR3 is 16 residues long. The DNA shown is the 48-base CDR3, in frame from base 1.

The High Capacity cDNA Reverse Transcription Kit was used to reverse transcribe all of the isolated RNA, meaning that expressed TCRB transcripts were what got sequenced. Deep immunoSEQ sequencing was performed on naive, central memory and regulatory T cell samples, with an average of roughly 3.3 million total reads per sample. After sorted cells were lysed in RLT buffer, RNA was extracted with DNase-treated RNeasy Micro or Mini kits, with the choice depending on cell number. Each cell subset was processed separately to prevent cross-contamination, with patient and healthy donor samples processed together. Using the immunoSEQ multiplex PCR, TCRB sequences were amplified from cDNA into 87-bp fragments spanning the CDR3 region. Sequencing of the amplicons was performed on the Illumina HiSeq platform. As for how the authors treated the data: PCR bias was corrected computationally using synthetic template baselines, and reads within Hamming distance 2 were collapsed, with unmergeable singletons discarded. Reads were aligned to IMGT to assign V, D and J genes, CDR3 length, and insertions or deletions at six rearrangement sites. Within each subset, clonotype counts were normalized to sorted cell number, after which true diversity and Gini coefficients were computed with the tcR R package. The overlap coefficient, calculated on TCRB nucleotide sequences, was used to measure repertoire sharing. As a proxy for the pre-selection repertoire, out-of-frame TCRB sequences from naive cells were analyzed. Held by TCRdb, this immuneACCESS table contains in-frame sequences only and omits some clones. Under half of the omission traces to an unresolved V gene where checked; the cause of the rest is unknown. V, J and clone size are those of that table, while D and trimming were read from the DNA. The sample contains just over 600,000 clones, roughly 15% of them found a single time. In total, the top ten clones hold approximately 0.087% of the sample.

Overall results and qualifications from the work: Type 1 diabetes patients showed a moderate but significant shortening of TCRB CDR3 length in all four CD4+ subsets. PCR might favor shorter templates, but patient and control samples were amplified and corrected together, so any skew would affect both groups equally. At VDJ recombination sites, patients with type 1 diabetes made fewer insertions and deleted more nucleotides, a pattern implying thymic rearrangement abnormalities. Naive, central memory and regulatory TCRB repertoires appeared more similar among patients than among healthy donors. Because small numbers of individuals were included in the HLA sub-analyses, any influence of HLA type on TCRB rearrangement was left unresolved. Because cDNA was sequenced instead of genomic DNA, activated cells with high expression could be over-represented, although the groups did not differ in activation or CD3 levels.

This clone was picked up a small number of times. Its antigen is unknown. Base qualities were left out, and no much larger clone turns up one base away. The receptor was isolated from a man younger than 35 in good health. The sequenced material came from naive CD4+ T cells from blood. The intended sense of this specimen's cell subset or site label: true naive CD4+ T cells. This sequence uses TRBV14 and TRBJ2-3; a confident D gene designation cannot be given. The sequenced DNA: TGTGCCAGCAGCCCGATTAGCCCGTGGGCCACAGATACGCAGTATTTT. Translation gives CASSPISPWATDTQYF.